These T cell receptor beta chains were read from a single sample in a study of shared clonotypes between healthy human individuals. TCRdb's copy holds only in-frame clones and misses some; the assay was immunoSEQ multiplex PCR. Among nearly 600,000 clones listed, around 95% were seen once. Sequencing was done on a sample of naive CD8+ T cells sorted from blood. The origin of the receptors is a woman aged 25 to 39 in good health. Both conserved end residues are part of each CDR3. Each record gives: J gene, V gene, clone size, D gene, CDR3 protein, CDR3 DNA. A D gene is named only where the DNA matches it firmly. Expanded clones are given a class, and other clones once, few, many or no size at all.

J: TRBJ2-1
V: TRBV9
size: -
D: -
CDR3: CASSVGHLNNEQFF
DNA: TGTGCCAGCAGCGTAGGTCACCTAAACAATGAGCAGTTCTTC

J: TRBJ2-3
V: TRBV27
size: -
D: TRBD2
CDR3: CASSLLGTSPPDTQYF
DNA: TGTGCCAGCAGTTTACTGGGGACTAGCCCCCCAGATACGCAGTATTTT

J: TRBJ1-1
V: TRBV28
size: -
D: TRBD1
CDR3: CASSTRQGPYTEAFF
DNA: TGTGCCAGCAGTACCCGACAGGGACCCTACACTGAAGCTTTCTTT

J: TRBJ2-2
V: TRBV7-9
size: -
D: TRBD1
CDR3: CASSQGVETGELFF
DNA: TGTGCCAGCAGCCAGGGGGTCGAAACCGGGGAGCTGTTTTTT

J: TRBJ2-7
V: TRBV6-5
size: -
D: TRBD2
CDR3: CASSYSRREVSYEQYF
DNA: TGTGCCAGCAGTTACTCGCGGCGGGAGGTCTCCTACGAGCAGTACTTC

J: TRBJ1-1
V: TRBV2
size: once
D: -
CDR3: CASKGSTEAFF
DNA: TGTGCCAGCAAAGGGAGCACTGAAGCTTTCTTT

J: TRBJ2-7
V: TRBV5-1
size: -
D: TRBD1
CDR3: CASSLGQGLNEQYF
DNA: TGCGCCAGCAGCTTGGGACAGGGGTTGAACGAGCAGTACTTC

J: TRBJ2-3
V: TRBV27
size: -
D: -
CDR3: CASSSLGTDTQYF
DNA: TGTGCCAGCAGTTCCTTGGGCACAGATACGCAGTATTTT

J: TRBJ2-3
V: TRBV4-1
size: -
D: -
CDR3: CASSQVAGRSTDTQYF
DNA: TGCGCCAGCAGCCAAGTTGCGGGCCGTAGCACAGATACGCAGTATTTT

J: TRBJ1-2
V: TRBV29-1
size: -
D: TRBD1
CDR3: CSARSGQGDYGYTF
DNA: TGCAGCGCCAGATCGGGACAGGGAGATTACGGCTACACCTTC

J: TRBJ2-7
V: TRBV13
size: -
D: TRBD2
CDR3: CASSSMEAAGEWYEQYF
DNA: TGTGCCAGCAGTTCCATGGAGGCAGCGGGGGAATGGTACGAGCAGTACTTC

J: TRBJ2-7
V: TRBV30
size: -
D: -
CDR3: CAWQVARFYEQYF
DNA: TGTGCCTGGCAGGTGGCCAGATTCTACGAGCAGTACTTC

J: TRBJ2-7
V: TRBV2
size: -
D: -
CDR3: CASNMVPGSEQYF
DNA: TGTGCCAGCAACATGGTCCCGGGCAGCGAGCAGTACTTC

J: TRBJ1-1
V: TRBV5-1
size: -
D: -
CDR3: CASSLGARTEAFF
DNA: TGCGCCAGCAGCTTGGGGGCGCGGACTGAAGCTTTCTTT

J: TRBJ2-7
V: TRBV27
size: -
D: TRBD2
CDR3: CASSPLGTSGLLYEQYF
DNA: TGTGCCAGCAGTCCGTTAGGTACTAGCGGACTTCTCTACGAGCAGTACTTC

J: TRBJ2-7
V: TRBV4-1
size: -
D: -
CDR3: CASSQVGAYEQYF
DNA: TGCGCCAGCAGCCAAGTTGGTGCCTACGAGCAGTACTTC

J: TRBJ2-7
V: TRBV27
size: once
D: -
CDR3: CASSPLSETRLYEQYF
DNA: TGTGCCAGCAGTCCCCTAAGTGAGACTAGACTCTACGAGCAGTACTTC